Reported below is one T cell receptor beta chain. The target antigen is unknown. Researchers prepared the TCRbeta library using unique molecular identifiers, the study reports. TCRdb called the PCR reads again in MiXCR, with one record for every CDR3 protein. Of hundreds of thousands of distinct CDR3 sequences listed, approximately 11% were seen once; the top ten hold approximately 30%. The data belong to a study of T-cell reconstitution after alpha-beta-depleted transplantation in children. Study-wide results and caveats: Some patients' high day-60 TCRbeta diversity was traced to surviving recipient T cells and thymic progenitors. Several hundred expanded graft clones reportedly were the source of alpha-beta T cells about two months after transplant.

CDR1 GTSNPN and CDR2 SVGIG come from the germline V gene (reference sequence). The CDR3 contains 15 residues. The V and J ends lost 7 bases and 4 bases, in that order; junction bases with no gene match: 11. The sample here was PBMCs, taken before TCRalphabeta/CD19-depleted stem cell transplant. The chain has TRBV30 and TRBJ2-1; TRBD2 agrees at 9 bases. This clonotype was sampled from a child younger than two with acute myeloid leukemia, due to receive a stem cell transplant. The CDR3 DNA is TGTGCCTCCAACAGAGCGGGAGGAACTTACAATGAGCAGTTCTTC. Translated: CASNRAGGTYNEQFF.